The sequence of this TCR beta chain was determined in a study of blood T cell repertoires in COVID-19. Across the whole study: Spain, Italy and the United States supplied samples that represented acute and convalescent COVID-19.

Germline CDR1 LGHDT, CDR2 YNNKEL (reference sequence). The ends lost 2 bases at V and 4 bases at J; junction bases unmatched: 5. This CDR3 comprises 15 residues. As originally analysed: Reference gene primer amplification gave estimated nucleated cell counts. The protocol was immunoSEQ multiplex PCR, while the TCRdb copy is restricted to in-frame clones and leaves out a portion. Clonal size and the V and J genes are those of that table, whereas D and trimming came from the DNA. This table has 250,000 to 300,000 clones, around four fifths appearing once. This clone showed up just a few times. The source is a man in his 60s who had recovered from COVID-19. The chain combines TRBV3-1 (or the pseudogene TRBV3-2) with TRBJ2-1, with 7 bases matching TRBD1. Sequencing was performed on peripheral blood. Here the CDR3 reads CASSQRQGNYNEQFF. DNA for the CDR3: TGTGCCAGCAGCCAACGACAGGGCAATTACAATGAGCAGTTCTTC.